The clone carrying this TCR beta chain is medium-sized (0.01 to 0.1%) by share. Antigen specificity is unknown. TCRdb passed the 5' RACE reads through MiXCR, listing each CDR3 protein once. The sample shows some 4,000 distinct CDR3 sequences, 35% of them seen only once. The CDR3 length is 15 residues. In germline, CDR1 is LGHDT, CDR2 YNNKEL (reference sequence). V gave up 4 bases and J gave up 7 bases, with 17 bases separating them. The data derive from a study of spatial heterogeneity in lung cancer. About the research overall: TCR transcript abundance in tumor regions was strongly correlated with the T cell module score obtained from matched bulk RNA-seq.

Described time point: sample taken at primary tumor resection. Whole-study results and caveats: In tumors, expanded intratumoral alpha and beta TCR counts tracked mutation counts. Estimated coverage of tumor T cells was around 7% for alpha and about 13% for beta chains.

Sequenced here: lung tumor tissue, sampled at surgery. The chain links TRBV3-1 to TRBJ1-5; a weak D match, TRBD1 (6 bases). The receptor was isolated from a male donor with early-stage non-small cell lung cancer. CDR3 DNA: TGTGCCAGCAGCCCGACTACAGGGAGAGGACAGCCCCAGCATTTT. Translation: CASSPTTGRGQPQHF. The variable domain in full, completed from reference TRBV3-1 and TRBJ1-5, reads DTAVSQTPKYLVTQMGNDKSIKCEQNLGHDTMYWYKQDSKKFLKIMFSYNNKELIINETVPNRFSPKSPDKAHLNLHINSLELGDSAVYFCASSPTTGRGQPQHFGDGTRLSIL.